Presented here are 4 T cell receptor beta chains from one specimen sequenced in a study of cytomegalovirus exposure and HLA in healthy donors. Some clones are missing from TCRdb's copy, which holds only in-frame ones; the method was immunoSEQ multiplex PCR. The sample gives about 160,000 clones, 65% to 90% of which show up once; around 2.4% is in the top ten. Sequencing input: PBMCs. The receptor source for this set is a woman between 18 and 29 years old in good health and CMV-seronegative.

The CDR3 bases are TGTGCCAGCAGCCGACAGGGGGAGCAGTACTTC. Encoded protein: CASSRQGEQYF. V is TRBV27 and J is TRBJ2-7; TRBD1 matches at 8 bases. The germline gives CDR1 MNHEY, CDR2 SMNVEV (reference sequence). The CDR3 is 11 residues long. The trim removed 6 bases at V and 7 bases at J, leaving 2 bases unmatched.

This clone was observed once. CDR3 nucleotides: TGTGCCAGCTCGGCAGGGACAGGGGTTGAAAACTATGGCTACACCTTC. As protein: CASSAGTGVENYGYTF. The chain combines TRBV18 with TRBJ1-2, with 10 positions matching TRBD1. The trim removed 6 bases at V and 2 bases at J, leaving 9 bases unmatched. Germline CDR1 KGHSH, CDR2 LQKENI. The CDR3 has 16 amino acids.

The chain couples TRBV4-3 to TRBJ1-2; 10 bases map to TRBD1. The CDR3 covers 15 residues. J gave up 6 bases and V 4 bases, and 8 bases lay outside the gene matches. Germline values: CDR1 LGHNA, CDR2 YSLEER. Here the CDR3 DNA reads TGCGCCAGCAGCCCGACAGGGGGCGCGGGGGATGGCTACACCTTC. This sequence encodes CASSPTGGAGDGYTF.

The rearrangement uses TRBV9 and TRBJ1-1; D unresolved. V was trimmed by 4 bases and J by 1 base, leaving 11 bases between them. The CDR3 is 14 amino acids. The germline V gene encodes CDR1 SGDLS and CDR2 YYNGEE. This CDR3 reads CASSPTGRNTEAFF. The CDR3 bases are TGTGCCAGCAGCCCCACCGGTAGGAACACTGAAGCTTTCTTT. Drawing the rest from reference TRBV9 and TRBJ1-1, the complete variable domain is DSGVTQTPKHLITATGQRVTLRCSPRSGDLSVYWYQQSLDQGLQFLIQYYNGEERAKGNILERFSAQQFPDLHSELNLSSLELGDSALYFCASSPTGRNTEAFFGQGTRLTVV.